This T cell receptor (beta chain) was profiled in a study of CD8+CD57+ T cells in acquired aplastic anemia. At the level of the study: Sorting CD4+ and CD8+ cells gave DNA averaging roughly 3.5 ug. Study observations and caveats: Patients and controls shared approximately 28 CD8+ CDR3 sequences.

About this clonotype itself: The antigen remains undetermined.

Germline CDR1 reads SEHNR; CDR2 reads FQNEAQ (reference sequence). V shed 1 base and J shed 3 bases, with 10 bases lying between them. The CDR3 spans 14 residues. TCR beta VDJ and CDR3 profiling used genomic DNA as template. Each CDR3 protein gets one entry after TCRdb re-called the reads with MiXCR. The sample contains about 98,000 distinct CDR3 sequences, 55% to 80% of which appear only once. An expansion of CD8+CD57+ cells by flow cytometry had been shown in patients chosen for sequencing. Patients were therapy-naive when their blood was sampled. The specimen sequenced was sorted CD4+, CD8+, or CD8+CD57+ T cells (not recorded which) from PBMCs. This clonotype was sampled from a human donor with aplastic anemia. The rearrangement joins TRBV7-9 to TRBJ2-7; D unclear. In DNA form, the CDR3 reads TGTGCCAGCAGCTTAGTCAATTCCAACTACGAGCAGTACTTC. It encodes CASSLVNSNYEQYF.